Listed here are 20 T cell receptor beta chains from one sample, sequenced in a study of cytomegalovirus exposure and HLA in healthy donors. Repertoires were generated with immunoSEQ multiplex PCR, while TCRdb's copy carries only in-frame clones and drops some. The sample holds roughly 120,000 clones, roughly 93% seen once. Sequenced: PBMCs. These receptors were collected from a woman younger than 30 in good health and CMV-seronegative.

The chain uses TRBV27 and TRBJ1-1; D gene unclear. The germline V and J ends were trimmed by 2 bases and 5 bases, with 12 bases remaining between them. Germline V gene sequence: CDR1 MNHEY, CDR2 SMNVEV (reference sequence). The CDR3 is 14 amino acids. The CDR3 nucleotides read TGTGCCAGCAGTTTACGGGGAGTCGGGACTGAAGCTTTCTTT. Amino acid sequence: CASSLRGVGTEAFF.

This chain connects TRBV28 to TRBJ2-1, with 8 bases aligning to TRBD2. V shed 4 bases and J 6 bases; nucleotides not matched to a gene: 8. Germline CDR1 MDHEN, CDR2 SYDVKM. This CDR3 comprises 15 residues. The CDR3 nucleotides are TGTGCCAGCAGTTCACTAGCGGCGTTTATCAATGAGCAGTTCTTC. It yields the protein CASSSLAAFINEQFF.

This rearrangement joins TRBV30 to TRBJ1-1; 7 bases are a match to TRBD1. This CDR3 has 17 amino acids. After removal of 0 bases from V and 3 bases from J, the junction contained 13 bases not matched to a gene. Per germline, CDR1 GTSNPN and CDR2 SVGIG (reference sequence). CDR3 sequence reads: CAWSVLPLRDSHTEAFF. The CDR3, as DNA: TGTGCCTGGAGTGTACTTCCCCTCCGGGACAGTCACACTGAAGCTTTCTTT. Drawing the rest from reference TRBV30 and TRBJ1-1, the complete variable domain is SQTIHQWPATLVQPVGSPLSLECTVEGTSNPNLYWYRQAAGRGLQLLFYSVGIGQISSEVPQNLSASRPQDRQFILSSKKLLLSDSGFYLCAWSVLPLRDSHTEAFFGQGTRLTVV.

For the CDR3, the DNA is TGCAGCGCATCAACGGCAGGTAGTGGTGAAAAACTGTTTTTT. Its protein is CSASTAGSGEKLFF. This chain links TRBV29-1 with TRBJ1-4, with D unclear. Per germline, CDR1 SQVTM and CDR2 ANQGSEA. CDR3 length: 14 residues. Trimming stripped 7 bases from V and 7 bases from J, with 19 bases between.

The chain couples TRBV7-3 to TRBJ2-1, with a tentative D call TRBD1 (7 bases). The CDR3 sequence is 16 residues long. V dropped 2 bases and J dropped 1 base, with 12 bases sitting between them. Germline CDR1 reads SGHTA; CDR2 reads FQGTGA. CDR3 bases: TGTGCCAGCAGCTTACGCGGGACAGCGTCCTACAATGAGCAGTTCTTC. Amino acids: CASSLRGTASYNEQFF.

This chain links TRBV5-1 with TRBJ1-1, with TRBD1 matching 9 bases. The length of the CDR3 is 15 residues. The germline V gene has CDR1 SGHRS and CDR2 YFSETQ. Trimming at V came to 0 bases and at J to 7 bases, leaving 7 bases not matched to a gene. This CDR3 reads CASSLGTGARGEAFF. The CDR3 DNA is TGCGCCAGCAGCTTGGGGACAGGGGCGCGGGGTGAAGCTTTCTTT.

V and J are TRBV30 and TRBJ2-1; TRBD2 agrees at 16 bases. CDR1 GTSNPN and CDR2 SVGIG come from the germline V gene (reference sequence). J was trimmed by 8 bases and V by 6 bases; bases with no gene match: 7. The CDR3 covers 15 residues. Here the CDR3 reads CACNWGLAGGDEQFF. The DNA of the CDR3 is TGTGCCTGCAATTGGGGACTAGCGGGAGGGGATGAGCAGTTCTTC.

This chain connects TRBV5-1 to TRBJ2-6; D gene uncertain. CDR1 SGHRS and CDR2 YFSETQ come from the germline V gene. V was pared by 2 bases and J by 0 bases, with 9 bases between. This CDR3 is 16 amino acids long. Written as DNA, the CDR3 is TGCGCCAGCAGCTTCGGTCCAAACTCTGGGGCCAACGTCCTGACTTTC. It translates to CASSFGPNSGANVLTF.

The rearrangement joins TRBV7-7 to TRBJ2-7, with 9 bases that match TRBD1. The ends lost 5 bases at V and 0 bases at J; junction bases unmatched: 5. The CDR3 length is 15 residues. Germline values: CDR1 SSHAT, CDR2 FNYEAQ (reference sequence). The DNA of the CDR3 is TGTGCCAGCAGCCGAGGGACAGGGTACTCCTACGAGCAGTACTTC. It yields the protein CASSRGTGYSYEQYF.

V is TRBV14 and J is TRBJ1-2, with 8 bases that match TRBD1. CDR1 is SGHDN, CDR2 FVKESK, per germline. V lost 0 bases to trimming and J lost 1 base; unmatched junction nucleotides: 4. The CDR3 is made up of 16 amino acids. CDR3 residues: CASSQEQGGINYGYTF. CDR3 nucleotide sequence: TGTGCCAGCAGCCAAGAACAGGGGGGGATTAACTATGGCTACACCTTC.

This chain links TRBV7-2 with TRBJ2-7, with TRBD1 identical over 8 bases. Germline-derived CDR1 and CDR2 are SGHTA and FQGNSA. The CDR3 spans 14 residues. The ends lost 5 bases at V and 3 bases at J; junction bases unmatched: 6. As DNA, the CDR3 is TGTGCCAGCAGCCCGGCCGACAGGGGCTACGAGCAGTACTTC. Protein: CASSPADRGYEQYF.

The chain links TRBV5-1 to TRBJ2-7, with D hard to call. The ends were cut back, 0 bases at V and 0 bases at J, with 10 bases in the middle. This CDR3 contains 15 residues. Germline CDR1 SGHRS, CDR2 YFSETQ. CDR3 DNA sequence: TGCGCCAGCAGCTTGGGTCAGGTACCCTCCTACGAGCAGTACTTC. Protein: CASSLGQVPSYEQYF.

The CDR3: CASSFDRSRKLFF. CDR3 bases: TGTGCCAGCAGTTTTGACAGATCTAGAAAACTGTTTTTT. V is TRBV27 and J is TRBJ1-4; D may be TRBD1 (5 bases). The germline V gene encodes CDR1 MNHEY and CDR2 SMNVEV (reference sequence). This CDR3 spans 13 amino acids. V lost 3 bases and J 10 bases, leaving 12 bases between the germline ends.

V is TRBV6-5 and J is TRBJ1-6; a possible D gene is TRBD1 (6 bases). The CDR3 is 15 residues long. V was shortened by 8 bases and J by 7 bases, with 18 bases between the two germline ends. Germline loops: CDR1 MNHEY, CDR2 SVGAGI. The DNA for the CDR3 is TGTGCCAGCCAAATAACTTCCCAGGGGAATTCACCCCTCCACTTT. Protein: CASQITSQGNSPLHF.

The chain is built from TRBV28 and TRBJ2-1, with TRBD2 matching 7 bases. CDR1 is MDHEN, CDR2 SYDVKM, per germline. V gave up 7 bases and J gave up 3 bases; unmatched junction bases: 6. The CDR3 has 14 residues. The CDR3 sequence is CASTPWGGYNEQFF. CDR3 DNA sequence: TGTGCCAGCACCCCCTGGGGGGGCTACAATGAGCAGTTCTTC.

The genes are TRBV19 and TRBJ2-1; D possibly corresponds to TRBD1 (5 bases). Per germline, CDR1 LNHDA and CDR2 SQIVND (reference sequence). Trimming removed 4 bases at V and 8 bases at J, with 9 bases between. The CDR3 is 12 amino acids. The CDR3 nucleotides read TGTGCCAGTAGTACATCAGGGTATGAGCAGTTCTTC. This translates into CASSTSGYEQFF.

DNA for the CDR3: TGTGCCACACACTCCCGGCTAGCGGGTCCTCGGCAGAATGAGCAGTTCTTC. Protein product: CATHSRLAGPRQNEQFF. The chain recombines TRBV28 with TRBJ2-1; 8 bases are shared with TRBD2. Unmatched junction bases numbered 21, after V lost 10 bases and J lost 7 bases. CDR3 size: 17 residues. CDR1 and CDR2 from the germline V gene are MDHEN and SYDVKM.

The chain joins TRBV29-1 to TRBJ2-7; no definite D call. The germline V gene has CDR1 SQVTM and CDR2 ANQGSEA. This CDR3 contains 12 residues. The V end lost 8 bases, the J end lost 3 bases, and 14 bases lay between the germline ends. The CDR3 DNA follows: TGCAGCTCCAGGATCTCCAACTACGAGCAGTACTTC. It codes for CSSRISNYEQYF.

V usage is TRBV5-1 and J usage is TRBJ2-1, with TRBD2 matching 7 bases. V was clipped by 9 bases and J by 4 bases; unmatched bases: 13. The CDR3 runs 15 residues. Per the germline V gene, CDR1 is SGHRS and CDR2 is YFSETQ. The CDR3 spells CATQRAGEGYNEQFF. CDR3 DNA: TGCGCCACCCAGCGGGCGGGGGAGGGGTACAATGAGCAGTTCTTC.

This rearrangement joins TRBV5-1 to TRBJ2-3; no firm D call. From germline, CDR1 is SGHRS and CDR2 YFSETQ. V lost 0 bases to trimming and J lost 7 bases, with 6 bases between them. The CDR3 has 12 amino acids. This chain's CDR3 is CASSLDTNTQYF. CDR3 bases: TGCGCCAGCAGCTTGGATACTAATACGCAGTATTTT.